A selection of T cell receptor beta chains follows, all from one sample in a study of shared clonotypes between healthy human individuals. Profiled with immunoSEQ multiplex PCR; TCRdb holds only in-frame clones, not every one. The data show roughly 2,300,000 clones, around 92% seen once. The sequenced sample was naive CD4+ T cells from PBMCs. The receptors come from a man in his late teens or twenties in good health. Some clones in this sample may be carry-over from other donors' samples. Each CDR3 is given with its conserved first and last residue. The order of the fields is clone size, J gene, D gene, V gene, CDR3 protein, CDR3 DNA. A D gene is named only where the DNA matches it firmly. Not every row has a clone size; where given, it reads once, few, many or a size class.

size: -
J: TRBJ1-1
D: -
V: TRBV28
CDR3: CASSTNTEAFF
DNA: TGTGCCAGCAGCACGAACACTGAAGCTTTCTTT

size: -
J: TRBJ2-3
D: -
V: TRBV5-1
CDR3: CASSSGENTDTQYF
DNA: TGCGCCAGCAGCTCAGGAGAAAACACAGATACGCAGTATTTT

size: -
J: TRBJ2-5
D: TRBD1
V: TRBV2
CDR3: CASRTGTGSQTQYF
DNA: TGTGCCAGCAGGACCGGGACAGGGTCGCAGACCCAGTACTTC

size: -
J: TRBJ2-2
D: -
V: TRBV5-4
CDR3: CASSSNLGTGELFF
DNA: TGTGCCAGCAGCTCCAATCTCGGGACCGGGGAGCTGTTTTTT

size: -
J: TRBJ2-3
D: -
V: TRBV20-1
CDR3: CSAHTDTQYF
DNA: TGCAGTGCACACACAGATACGCAGTATTTT

size: -
J: TRBJ2-3
D: TRBD2
V: TRBV7-3
CDR3: CASSLMAGVGTSTDTQYF
DNA: TGTGCCAGCAGCTTAATGGCGGGAGTGGGGACGAGCACAGATACGCAGTATTTT

size: -
J: TRBJ2-2
D: TRBD1
V: TRBV19
CDR3: CASSRDRHTGELFF
DNA: TGTGCCAGTAGTCGGGACAGACACACCGGGGAGCTGTTTTTT

size: -
J: TRBJ1-4
D: -
V: TRBV5-4
CDR3: CASSFNREPKEKLFF
DNA: TGTGCCAGCAGCTTTAACCGGGAACCAAAGGAAAAACTGTTTTTT

size: -
J: TRBJ2-4
D: TRBD1
V: TRBV28
CDR3: CASSPGGAKNIQYF
DNA: TGTGCCAGCAGTCCAGGGGGAGCCAAAAACATTCAGTACTTC

size: few
J: TRBJ1-4
D: -
V: TRBV7-2
CDR3: CASSSPQGKLFF
DNA: TGTGCCAGCAGCTCTCCTCAGGGAAAACTGTTTTTT

size: -
J: TRBJ1-1
D: -
V: TRBV2
CDR3: CASSDRLLNTEAFF
DNA: TGTGCCAGCAGTGATCGGTTGTTGAACACTGAAGCTTTCTTT

size: -
J: TRBJ1-3
D: TRBD1
V: TRBV2
CDR3: CASSGQGRSSGNTIYF
DNA: TGTGCCAGCAGTGGACAGGGTAGGTCGTCCGGAAACACCATATATTTT

size: -
J: TRBJ2-3
D: TRBD2
V: TRBV7-8
CDR3: CASSLRTSGEQDTQYF
DNA: TGTGCCAGCAGCCTTCGGACTAGCGGAGAGCAAGATACGCAGTATTTT

size: -
J: TRBJ1-5
D: -
V: TRBV2
CDR3: CASSQLRQNQPQHF
DNA: TGTGCCAGCAGTCAACTTCGACAAAACCAGCCCCAGCATTTT

size: -
J: TRBJ2-7
D: -
V: TRBV29-1
CDR3: CSVASQPAGEQYF
DNA: TGCAGCGTTGCGTCACAGCCGGCGGGGGAGCAGTACTTC

size: -
J: TRBJ2-4
D: -
V: TRBV6-6
CDR3: CASSYSGQTRDIQYF
DNA: TGTGCCAGCAGTTACAGCGGTCAAACGAGGGACATTCAGTACTTC

size: once
J: TRBJ2-7
D: -
V: TRBV20-1
CDR3: CSARRSDEQYF
DNA: TGCAGTGCTAGACGCTCCGACGAGCAGTACTTC

size: -
J: TRBJ1-3
D: TRBD1
V: TRBV28
CDR3: CASSFGTGSGNTIYF
DNA: TGTGCCAGCAGTTTCGGGACAGGGTCTGGAAACACCATATATTTT